The next 12 T cell receptor beta chains were all read from a single sample in a study of identifying expanded T cells in peripheral blood. Libraries were prepared by immunoSEQ multiplex PCR; TCRdb keeps only in-frame clonotypes and omits some of them. The repertoire holds about 84,000 clones, with approximately 83% as singletons. Sample: blood. The source of these receptors is a person aged 18 to 75 in good health.

The V call is TRBV9, the J call TRBJ2-3; D tentatively reads TRBD1 or TRBD2 (6 bases each). This CDR3 spans 14 amino acids. Trimming removed 0 bases from V and 6 bases from J, with 11 bases in between. CDR1 and CDR2 (germline): SGDLS, YYNGEE. Written as DNA, the CDR3 is TGTGCCAGCAGCGTAGAACAGGGAGGTGATACGCAGTATTTT. Translating it yields CASSVEQGGDTQYF.

CDR3: CASSPTGWTNTEAFF. The CDR3 DNA reads TGTGCCAGCAGCCCGACAGGGTGGACGAACACTGAAGCTTTCTTT. The genes are TRBV5-6 and TRBJ1-1, with TRBD1 matching over 7 bases. V lost 4 bases to trimming and J lost 1 base; unmatched junction nucleotides: 7. The CDR3 loop spans 15 amino acids. The V gene's germline CDR1 is SGHDT and CDR2 YYEEEE. Variable domain in full (rest from reference TRBV5-6 and TRBJ1-1): DAGVTQSPTHLIKTRGQQVTLRCSPKSGHDTVSWYQQALGQGPQFIFQYYEEEERQRGNFPDRFSGHQFPNYSSELNVNALLLGDSALYLCASSPTGWTNTEAFFGQGTRLTVV.

The rearrangement links TRBV5-6 to TRBJ1-2; TRBD1 is a possible D gene (6 bases). Looked up from germline, CDR1 is SGHDT and CDR2 is YYEEEE. The CDR3 runs to 15 residues. Trimming pared 5 bases from V and 6 bases from J, leaving 20 bases between. The CDR3 is CASRQTPQGWNGYTF. The DNA of the CDR3 is TGTGCCAGCAGGCAAACACCTCAGGGGTGGAATGGCTACACCTTC.

This clone was observed a single time. V and J are TRBV28 and TRBJ2-1; TRBD2 aligns across 11 bases. The CDR3 is made up of 18 amino acids. The V and J ends lost 4 bases and 6 bases, in that order; junction bases with no gene match: 14. Germline CDR1 reads MDHEN; CDR2 reads SYDVKM. The CDR3, as DNA: TGTGCCAGCAGTTATCCCCTGCCGACTAGCGGGGAATCCAATGAGCAGTTCTTC. Its translation is CASSYPLPTSGESNEQFF.

The genes are TRBV7-8 and TRBJ2-2, with unresolved D. V was cut by 6 bases and J by 5 bases, with 7 bases left in between. The CDR3 has 12 amino acids. Germline V lookup: CDR1 SGHVS, CDR2 FQNEAQ. CDR3 coding DNA: TGTGCCAGCAGGGCGCTAACCGGGGAGCTGTTTTTT. Encoded protein: CASRALTGELFF.

The chain links TRBV6-1 to TRBJ2-7, with D uncertain. Germline CDR1 is MNHNS and CDR2 is SASEGT. Trimming took 2 bases from V and 1 from J, leaving 18 bases between them. The CDR3 is 17 residues long. CDR3 amino acids: CASSEFFGHQRSYEQYF. The CDR3, as DNA: TGTGCCAGCAGTGAATTTTTTGGGCACCAGCGTTCCTACGAGCAGTACTTC.

This clone was counted a few times. The chain joins TRBV5-4 to TRBJ1-1; D call uncertain. Trimming shortened V by 4 bases and J by 5 bases, and 6 bases separated the two germline ends. The CDR3 length is 11 residues. Germline assignment: CDR1 SGHNT and CDR2 YYREEE (reference sequence). The chain's CDR3 is CASSLRTEAFF. Here the CDR3 DNA reads TGTGCCAGCAGCCTCCGAACTGAAGCTTTCTTT.

In DNA form, the CDR3 reads TGCGCCAGCAGCGGAGGACGACGAGACACTGAAGCTTTCTTT. It specifies CASSGGRRDTEAFF. The chain employs TRBV5-1 and TRBJ1-1; D not resolved. This CDR3 has 14 residues. Trimming took off 4 bases at V and 3 bases at J, with 13 bases between the two ends. Germline CDR1 is SGHRS and CDR2 is YFSETQ.

The chain carries TRBV5-1 and TRBJ2-3; D not certain. Germline V lookup: CDR1 SGHRS, CDR2 YFSETQ. Trimming removed 3 bases at V and 0 bases at J, with 17 bases between. There are 17 residues in the CDR3. CDR3 DNA: TGCGCCAGCAGCTCACCGATCTTGCGATGGAGCACAGATACGCAGTATTTT. Translation: CASSSPILRWSTDTQYF.

This rearrangement joins TRBV25-1 to TRBJ1-4; 9 bases match TRBD1. The CDR3 runs 14 residues. Germline V gene data show CDR1 as MGHDK and CDR2 as SYGVNS. V lost 8 bases, J lost 7 bases, and 8 bases stayed unmatched. The CDR3 DNA sequence: TGTGCCAGCGGGACGGGACAGGGAGTTGAAAAACTGTTTTTT. This translates into CASGTGQGVEKLFF. Supplemented by reference TRBV25-1 and TRBJ1-4, the full variable domain reads EADIYQTPRYLVIGTGKKITLECSQTMGHDKMYWYQQDPGMELHLIHYSYGVNSTEKGDLSSESTVSRIRTEHFPLTLESARPSHTSQYLCASGTGQGVEKLFFGSGTQLSVL.

The count of this clone is one. The chain recombines TRBV5-8 with TRBJ2-3; D possibly matches TRBD1 or TRBD2 (5 bases each). This CDR3 spans 14 amino acids. Germline lookup yields CDR1 SGHTS and CDR2 YDEGEE. Trimming left V 0 bases short and J 0 bases short, with 5 bases between. The CDR3 DNA follows: TGTGCCAGCAGCTTGGGGGACAGCACAGATACGCAGTATTTT. As protein: CASSLGDSTDTQYF.

The CDR3 reads CASSFRLGRADTQYF. In nucleotides, the CDR3 is TGTGCCAGCAGCTTTCGGCTAGGGAGGGCAGATACGCAGTATTTT. The chain uses TRBV7-2 and TRBJ2-3, with 7 bases that match TRBD2. This CDR3 is built from 15 residues. The V segment lost 3 bases and the J segment 4 bases; nucleotides outside the gene matches: 7. Germline CDR1 SGHTA, CDR2 FQGNSA.